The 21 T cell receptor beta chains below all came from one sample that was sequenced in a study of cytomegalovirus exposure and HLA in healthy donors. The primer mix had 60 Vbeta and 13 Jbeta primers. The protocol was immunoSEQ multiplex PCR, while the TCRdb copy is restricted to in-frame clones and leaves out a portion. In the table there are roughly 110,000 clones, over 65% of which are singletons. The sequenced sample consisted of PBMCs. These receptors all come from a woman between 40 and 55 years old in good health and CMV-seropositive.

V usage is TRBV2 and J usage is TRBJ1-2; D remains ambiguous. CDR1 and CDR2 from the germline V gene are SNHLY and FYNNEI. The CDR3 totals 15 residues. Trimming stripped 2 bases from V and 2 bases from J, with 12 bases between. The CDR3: CASSERQRPNYGYTF. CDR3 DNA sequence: TGTGCCAGCAGTGAACGACAACGCCCGAACTATGGCTACACCTTC. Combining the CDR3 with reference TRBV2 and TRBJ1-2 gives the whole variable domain EPEVTQTPSHQVTQMGQEVILRCVPISNHLYFYWYRQILGQKVEFLVSFYNNEISEKSEIFDDQFSVERPDGSNFTLKIRSTKLEDSAMYFCASSERQRPNYGYTFGSGTRLTVV.

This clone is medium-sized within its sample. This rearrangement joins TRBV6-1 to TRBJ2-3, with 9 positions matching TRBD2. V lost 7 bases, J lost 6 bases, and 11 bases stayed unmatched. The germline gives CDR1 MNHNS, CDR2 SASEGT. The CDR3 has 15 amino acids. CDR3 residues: CASIPSAGGLDTQYF. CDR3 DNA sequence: TGTGCCAGCATTCCCTCAGCGGGGGGATTGGATACGCAGTATTTT.

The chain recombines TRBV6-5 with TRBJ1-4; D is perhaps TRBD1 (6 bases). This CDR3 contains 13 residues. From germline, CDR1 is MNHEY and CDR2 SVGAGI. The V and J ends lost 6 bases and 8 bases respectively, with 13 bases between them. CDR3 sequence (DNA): TGTGCCAGCAGGGACAGTGCCTCGGAAAAACTGTTTTTT. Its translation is CASRDSASEKLFF.

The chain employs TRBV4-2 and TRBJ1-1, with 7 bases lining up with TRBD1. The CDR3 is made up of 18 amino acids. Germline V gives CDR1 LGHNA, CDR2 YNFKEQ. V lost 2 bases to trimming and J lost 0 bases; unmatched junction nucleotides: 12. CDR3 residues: CASSQHGRGMRVNTEAFF. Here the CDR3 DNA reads TGTGCCAGCAGCCAACACGGCAGGGGGATGAGGGTGAACACTGAAGCTTTCTTT.

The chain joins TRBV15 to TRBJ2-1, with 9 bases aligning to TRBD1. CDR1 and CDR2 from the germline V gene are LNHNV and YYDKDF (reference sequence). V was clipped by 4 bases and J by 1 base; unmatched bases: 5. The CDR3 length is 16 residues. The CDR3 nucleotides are TGTGCCACCAGCATGCCCGGGACAGGGTCCTACAATGAGCAGTTCTTC. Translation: CATSMPGTGSYNEQFF.

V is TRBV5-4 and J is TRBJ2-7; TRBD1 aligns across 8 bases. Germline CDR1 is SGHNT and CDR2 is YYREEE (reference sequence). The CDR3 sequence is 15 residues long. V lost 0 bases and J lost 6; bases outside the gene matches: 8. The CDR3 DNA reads TGTGCCAGCAGCTTGGTAGGACAGGGTCCCCTCGAGCAGTACTTC. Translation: CASSLVGQGPLEQYF.

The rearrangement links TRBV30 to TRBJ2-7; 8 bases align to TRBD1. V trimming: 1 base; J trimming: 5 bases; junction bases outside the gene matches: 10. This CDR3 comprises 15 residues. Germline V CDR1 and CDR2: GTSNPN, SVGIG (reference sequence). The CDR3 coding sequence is TGTGCCTGGAGTGATCTTACAGGGGGTCCAAACGAGCAGTACTTC. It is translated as CAWSDLTGGPNEQYF. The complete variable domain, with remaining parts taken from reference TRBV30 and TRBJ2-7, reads SQTIHQWPATLVQPVGSPLSLECTVEGTSNPNLYWYRQAAGRGLQLLFYSVGIGQISSEVPQNLSASRPQDRQFILSSKKLLLSDSGFYLCAWSDLTGGPNEQYFGPGTRLTVT.

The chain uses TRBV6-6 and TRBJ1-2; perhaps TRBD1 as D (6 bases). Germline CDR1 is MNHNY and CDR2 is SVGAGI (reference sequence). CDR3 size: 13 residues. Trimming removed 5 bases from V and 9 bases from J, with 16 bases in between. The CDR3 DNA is TGTGCCAGCAGTCAAGGGACAAGTACTAGCTACACCTTC. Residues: CASSQGTSTSYTF.

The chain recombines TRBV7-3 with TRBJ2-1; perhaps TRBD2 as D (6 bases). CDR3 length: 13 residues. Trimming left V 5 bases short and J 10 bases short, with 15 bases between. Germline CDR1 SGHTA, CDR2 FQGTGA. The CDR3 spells CASSPVHGGEQFF. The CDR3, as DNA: TGTGCCAGCAGCCCCGTACATGGGGGGGAGCAGTTCTTC.

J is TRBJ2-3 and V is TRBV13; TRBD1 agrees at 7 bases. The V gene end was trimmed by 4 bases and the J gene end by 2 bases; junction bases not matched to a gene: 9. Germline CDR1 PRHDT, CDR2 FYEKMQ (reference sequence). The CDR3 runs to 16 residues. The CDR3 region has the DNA TGTGCCAGCAGCTACAGATTCGGACAGGACACAGATACGCAGTATTTT. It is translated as CASSYRFGQDTDTQYF.

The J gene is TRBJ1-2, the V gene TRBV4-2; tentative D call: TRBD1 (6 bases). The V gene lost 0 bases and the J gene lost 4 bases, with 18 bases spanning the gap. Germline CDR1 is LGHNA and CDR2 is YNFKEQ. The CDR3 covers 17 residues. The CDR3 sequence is CASSQEIGQQALYGYTF. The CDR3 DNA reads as TGTGCCAGCAGCCAAGAAATTGGACAGCAAGCCCTCTATGGCTACACCTTC.

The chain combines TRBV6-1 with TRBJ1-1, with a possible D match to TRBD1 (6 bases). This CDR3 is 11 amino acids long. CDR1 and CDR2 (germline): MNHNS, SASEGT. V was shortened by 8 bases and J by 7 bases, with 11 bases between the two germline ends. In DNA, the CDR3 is TGTGCCAGCTGGACAGTTATTGAAGCTTTCTTT. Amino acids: CASWTVIEAFF.

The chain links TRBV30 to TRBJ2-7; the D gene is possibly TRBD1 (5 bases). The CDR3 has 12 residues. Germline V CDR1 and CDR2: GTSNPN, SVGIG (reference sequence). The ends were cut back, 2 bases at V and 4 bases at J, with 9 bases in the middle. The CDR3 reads CAWSFQGYEQYF. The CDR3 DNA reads TGTGCCTGGAGTTTTCAGGGATACGAGCAGTACTTC.

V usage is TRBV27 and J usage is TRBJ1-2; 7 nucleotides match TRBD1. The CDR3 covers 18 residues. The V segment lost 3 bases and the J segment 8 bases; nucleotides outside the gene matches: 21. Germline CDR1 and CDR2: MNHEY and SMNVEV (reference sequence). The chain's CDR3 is CASSLYLGTERGKSGYTF. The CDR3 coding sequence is TGTGCCAGCAGTTTGTACTTGGGGACAGAAAGGGGAAAAAGCGGCTACACCTTC.

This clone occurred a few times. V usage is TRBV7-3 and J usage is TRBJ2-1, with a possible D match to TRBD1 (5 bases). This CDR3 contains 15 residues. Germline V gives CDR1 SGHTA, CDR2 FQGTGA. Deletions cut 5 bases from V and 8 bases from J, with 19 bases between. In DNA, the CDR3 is TGTGCCAGCAGCCCCAATCGAAGGGGCATCGATGAGCAGTTCTTC. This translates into CASSPNRRGIDEQFF. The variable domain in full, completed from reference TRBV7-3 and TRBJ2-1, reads GAGVSQTPSNKVTEKGKYVELRCDPISGHTALYWYRQSLGQGPEFLIYFQGTGAADDSGLPNDRFFAVRPEGSVSTLKIQRTERGDSAVYLCASSPNRRGIDEQFFGPGTRLTVL.

CDR3 protein: CASSQDWAGPQYF. The CDR3, as DNA: TGTGCCAGCAGCCAAGATTGGGCGGGGCCGCAGTATTTT. The chain is built from TRBV14 and TRBJ2-3; TRBD2 is a possible D gene (6 bases). Between the trimmed V and J ends, which lost 0 bases and 10 bases, there was a span of 11 bases. This CDR3 contains 13 residues. Germline V CDR1 and CDR2: SGHDN, FVKESK.

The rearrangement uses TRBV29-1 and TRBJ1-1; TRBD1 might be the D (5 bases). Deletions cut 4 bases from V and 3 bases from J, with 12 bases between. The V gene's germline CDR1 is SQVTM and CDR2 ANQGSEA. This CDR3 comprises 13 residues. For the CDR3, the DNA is TGCAGCGTTGGGGGATGGGGGGACACTGAAGCTTTCTTT. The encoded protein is CSVGGWGDTEAFF.

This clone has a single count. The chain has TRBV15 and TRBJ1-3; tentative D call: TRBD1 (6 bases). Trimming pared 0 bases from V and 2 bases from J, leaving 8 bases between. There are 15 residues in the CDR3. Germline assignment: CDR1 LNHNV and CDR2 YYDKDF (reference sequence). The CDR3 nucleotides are TGTGCCACCAGCAGAGAGGGGGGGCCTGGAAACACCATATATTTT. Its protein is CATSREGGPGNTIYF.

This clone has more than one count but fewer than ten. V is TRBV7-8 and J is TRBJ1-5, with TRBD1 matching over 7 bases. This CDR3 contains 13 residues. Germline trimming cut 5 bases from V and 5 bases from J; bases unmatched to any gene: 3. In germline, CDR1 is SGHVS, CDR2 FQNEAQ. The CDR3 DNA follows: TGTGCCAGCAGCCCAGGACAGGATCAGCCCCAGCATTTT. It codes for CASSPGQDQPQHF.

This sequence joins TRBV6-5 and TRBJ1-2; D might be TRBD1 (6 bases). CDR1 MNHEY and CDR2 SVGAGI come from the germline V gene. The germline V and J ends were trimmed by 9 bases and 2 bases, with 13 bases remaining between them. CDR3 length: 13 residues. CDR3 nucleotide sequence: TGTGCCAGTTGGGGGCAGCCGAACTATGGCTACACCTTC. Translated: CASWGQPNYGYTF.

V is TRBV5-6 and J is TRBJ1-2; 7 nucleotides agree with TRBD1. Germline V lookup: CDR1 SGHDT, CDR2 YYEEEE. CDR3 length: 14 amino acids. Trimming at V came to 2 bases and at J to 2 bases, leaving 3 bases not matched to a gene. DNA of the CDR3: TGTGCCAGCAGCTTAAGGGACAGCAACTATGGCTACACCTTC. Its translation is CASSLRDSNYGYTF. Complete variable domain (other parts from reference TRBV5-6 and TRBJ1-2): DAGVTQSPTHLIKTRGQQVTLRCSPKSGHDTVSWYQQALGQGPQFIFQYYEEEERQRGNFPDRFSGHQFPNYSSELNVNALLLGDSALYLCASSLRDSNYGYTFGSGTRLTVV.